The source of this TCR beta chain is a study of T cells in Graves' hyperthyroidism and ophthalmopathy. Germline V gene sequence: CDR1 MNHEY, CDR2 SMNVEV (reference sequence). The CDR3 sequence is 15 residues long. Trimming removed 0 bases at V and 3 bases at J, with 9 bases between. From RNA transcripts, TCR beta CDR3 regions were amplified. The HTBI set primed first-round TCR CDR3 RT-PCR. TCRdb reprocessed the multiplex PCR reads via MiXCR and lists one record per CDR3 protein. The sample lists about 640,000 distinct CDR3 sequences; about 15% were seen once. This clonotype was counted only a few times.

This TCR came from a woman aged 45-65 years with Graves' ophthalmopathy. Specimen: blood. The chain couples TRBV27 to TRBJ2-1; unclear D gene. The CDR3 here is CASSLSGPHYNEQFF. The DNA for the CDR3 is TGTGCCAGCAGTTTATCAGGGCCCCACTACAATGAGCAGTTCTTC.